The 5 T cell receptor beta chains reported below all come from one sample, sequenced in a study of long-term antiretroviral therapy in people with HIV. Samples were assayed with immunoSEQ v3.0 at survey level. Clones were sequenced by immunoSEQ multiplex PCR, and TCRdb holds only the in-frame ones, with some missing. Of about 20,000 clones listed, 80% were seen once; the top ten hold roughly 10%. Sequencing was performed on unsorted PBMCs, taken 0.2 years after starting antiretroviral therapy. These receptors were obtained from a woman in her 40s with HIV.

In its sample, this clone was seen a few times. The chain employs TRBV5-1 and TRBJ2-7; 9 bases are a match to TRBD2. This CDR3 is built from 13 residues. Germline CDR1 reads SGHRS; CDR2 reads YFSETQ. Losses at the gene ends were 5 bases for V and 4 bases for J; bases not matched to a gene: 4. DNA for the CDR3: TGCGCCAGCAGAACGGCGGGAGGGTACGAGCAGTACTTC. It codes for CASRTAGGYEQYF. Based on the CDR3 plus reference TRBV5-1 and TRBJ2-7, the full variable domain is KAGVTQTPRYLIKTRGQQVTLSCSPISGHRSVSWYQQTPGQGLQFLFEYFSETQRNKGNFPGRFSGRQFSNSRSEMNVSTLELGDSALYLCASRTAGGYEQYFGPGTRLTVT.

The chain joins TRBV7-6 to TRBJ1-3, with a possible D match to TRBD1 (5 bases). CDR1 is SGHVS and CDR2 is FNYEAQ in the germline V gene. V lost 4 bases to trimming and J lost 0 bases, with 7 bases between them. This CDR3 is 14 amino acids long. As DNA, the CDR3 is TGTGCCAGCAGCTCGGACATCTCTGGAAACACCATATATTTT. As protein: CASSSDISGNTIYF. Variable domain in full (rest from reference TRBV7-6 and TRBJ1-3): GAGVSQSPRYKVTKRGQDVALRCDPISGHVSLYWYRQALGQGPEFLTYFNYEAQQDKSGLPNDRFSAERPEGSISTLTIQRTEQRDSAMYRCASSSDISGNTIYFGEGSWLTVV.

The rearrangement links TRBV9 to TRBJ2-5; a possible D gene is TRBD1 (5 bases). The V end was cut by 4 bases, the J end by 2 bases, with 9 bases between. The CDR3 is 13 residues long. The germline CDR1 and CDR2 sequences are SGDLS and YYNGEE. CDR3 bases: TGTGCCAGCAGCAGGGGTCCTCAAGAGACCCAGTACTTC. It is translated as CASSRGPQETQYF. Full variable domain (missing parts from reference TRBV9 and TRBJ2-5): DSGVTQTPKHLITATGQRVTLRCSPRSGDLSVYWYQQSLDQGLQFLIQYYNGEERAKGNILERFSAQQFPDLHSELNLSSLELGDSALYFCASSRGPQETQYFGPGTRLLVL.

The gene calls are TRBV21-1 and TRBJ2-3; TRBD1, the D gene given by the table, was not confirmed from the DNA. TRBV21-1 is a listed pseudogene. The CDR3 contains 17 residues. The CDR3: CASSPRPGGGGSDTQYF. As DNA, the CDR3 is TGTGCCAGCAGCCCTCGCCCAGGGGGCGGGGGTTCAGATACGCAGTATTTT.

This clone has just a few counts. The gene calls are TRBV11-2 and TRBJ1-1; 10 nucleotides agree with TRBD1. CDR3 length: 14 amino acids. V shed 3 bases, J shed 3 bases, and the junction held 1 base outside the gene matches. The germline gives CDR1 SGHAT, CDR2 FQNNGV. For the CDR3, the DNA is TGTGCCAGCAGCTTCGGACAGGGGGACACTGAAGCTTTCTTT. The encoded protein is CASSFGQGDTEAFF.